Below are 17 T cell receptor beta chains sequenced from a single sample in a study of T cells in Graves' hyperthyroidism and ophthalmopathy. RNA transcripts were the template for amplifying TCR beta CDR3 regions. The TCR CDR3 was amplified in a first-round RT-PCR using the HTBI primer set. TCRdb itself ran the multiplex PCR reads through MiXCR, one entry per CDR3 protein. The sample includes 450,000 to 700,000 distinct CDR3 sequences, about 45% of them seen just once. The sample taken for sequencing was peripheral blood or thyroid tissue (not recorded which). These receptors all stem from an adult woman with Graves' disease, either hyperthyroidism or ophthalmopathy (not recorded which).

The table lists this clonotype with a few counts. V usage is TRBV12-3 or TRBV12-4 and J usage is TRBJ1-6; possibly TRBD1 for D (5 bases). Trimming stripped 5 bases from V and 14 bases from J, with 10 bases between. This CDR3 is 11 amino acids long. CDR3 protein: CASSEGGALHF. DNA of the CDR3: TGTGCCAGCAGTGAAGGAGGGGCCCTCCACTTT.

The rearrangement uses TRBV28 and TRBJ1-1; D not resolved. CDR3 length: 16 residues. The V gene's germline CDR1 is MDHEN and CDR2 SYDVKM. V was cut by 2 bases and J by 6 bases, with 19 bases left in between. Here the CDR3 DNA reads TGTGCCAGCAGTTTAGGTGGCCTCCCCGGTGGGGCTGAAGCTTTCTTT. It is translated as CASSLGGLPGGAEAFF.

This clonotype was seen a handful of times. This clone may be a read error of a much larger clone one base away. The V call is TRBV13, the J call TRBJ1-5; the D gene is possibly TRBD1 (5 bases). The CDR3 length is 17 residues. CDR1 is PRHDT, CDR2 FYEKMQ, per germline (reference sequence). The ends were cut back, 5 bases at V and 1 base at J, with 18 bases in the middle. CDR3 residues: CASSQKAGLWSNQPQHF. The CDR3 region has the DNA TGTGCCAGCAGCCAGAAGGCAGGGTTGTGGAGCAATCAGCCCCAGCATTTT. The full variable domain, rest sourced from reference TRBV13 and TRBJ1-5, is AAGVIQSPRHLIKEKRETATLKCYPIPRHDTVYWYQQGPGQDPQFLISFYEKMQSDKGSIPDRFSAQQFSDYHSELNMSSLELGDSALYFCASSQKAGLWSNQPQHFGDGTRLSIL.

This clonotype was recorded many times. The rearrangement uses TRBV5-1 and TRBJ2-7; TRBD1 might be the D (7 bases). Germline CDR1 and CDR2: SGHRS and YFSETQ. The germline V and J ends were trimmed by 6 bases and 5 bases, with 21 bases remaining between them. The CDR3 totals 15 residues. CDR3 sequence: CASTKGGLARNEQYF. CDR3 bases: TGCGCCAGCACCAAAGGGGGCCTAGCGCGAAACGAGCAGTACTTC.

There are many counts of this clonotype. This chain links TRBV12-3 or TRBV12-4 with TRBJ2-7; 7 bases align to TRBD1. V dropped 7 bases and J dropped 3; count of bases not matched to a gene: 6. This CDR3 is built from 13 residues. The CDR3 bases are TGTGCCAGCACCCTGGGACAGATCTACGAGCAGTACTTC. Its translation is CASTLGQIYEQYF.

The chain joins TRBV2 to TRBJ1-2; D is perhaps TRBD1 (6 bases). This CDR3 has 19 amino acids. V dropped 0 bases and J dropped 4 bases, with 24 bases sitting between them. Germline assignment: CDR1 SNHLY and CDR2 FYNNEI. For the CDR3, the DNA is TGTGCCAGCAGTGAAGCATGGCCCACTGAAGGGGGGCTCGCCTATGGCTACACCTTC. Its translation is CASSEAWPTEGGLAYGYTF.

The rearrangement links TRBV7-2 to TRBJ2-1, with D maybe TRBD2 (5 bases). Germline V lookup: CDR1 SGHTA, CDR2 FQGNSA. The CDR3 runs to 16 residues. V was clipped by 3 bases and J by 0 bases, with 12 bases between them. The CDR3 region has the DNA TGTGCCAGCAGCTTCTTGGCGGGCTACTCCTACAATGAGCAGTTCTTC. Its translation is CASSFLAGYSYNEQFF.

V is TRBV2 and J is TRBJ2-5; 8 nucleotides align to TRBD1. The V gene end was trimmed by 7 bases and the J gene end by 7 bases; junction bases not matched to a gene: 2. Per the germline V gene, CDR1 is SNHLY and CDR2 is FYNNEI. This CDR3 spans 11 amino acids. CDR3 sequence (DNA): TGTGCCAGCACCGGACAGGGGACCCAGTACTTC. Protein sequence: CASTGQGTQYF. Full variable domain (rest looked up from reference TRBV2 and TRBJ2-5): EPEVTQTPSHQVTQMGQEVILRCVPISNHLYFYWYRQILGQKVEFLVSFYNNEISEKSEIFDDQFSVERPDGSNFTLKIRSTKLEDSAMYFCASTGQGTQYFGPGTRLLVL.

CDR3 DNA: TGTGCCAGCAGTGAACAGGCGGGGGACAGTTTCAATTCACCCCTCCACTTT. Amino acid sequence: CASSEQAGDSFNSPLHF. The chain links TRBV2 to TRBJ1-6; 7 nucleotides align to TRBD1. CDR3 length equals 17 residues. Unmatched junction bases numbered 11, after V lost 2 bases and J lost 7 bases. Germline V CDR1 and CDR2: SNHLY, FYNNEI.

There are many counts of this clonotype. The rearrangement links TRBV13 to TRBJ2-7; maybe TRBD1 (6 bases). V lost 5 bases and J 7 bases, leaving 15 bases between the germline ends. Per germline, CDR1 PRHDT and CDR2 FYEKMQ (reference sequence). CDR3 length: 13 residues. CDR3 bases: TGTGCCAGCAGCCGGGACATCGATGGAGAGCAGTACTTC. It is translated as CASSRDIDGEQYF.

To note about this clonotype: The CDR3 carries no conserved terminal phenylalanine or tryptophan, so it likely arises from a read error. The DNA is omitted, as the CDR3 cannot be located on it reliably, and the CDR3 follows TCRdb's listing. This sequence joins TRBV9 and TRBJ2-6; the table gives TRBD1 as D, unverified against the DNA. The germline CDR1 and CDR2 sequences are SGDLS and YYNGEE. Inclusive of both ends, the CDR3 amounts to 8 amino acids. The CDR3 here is CASSPPGG.

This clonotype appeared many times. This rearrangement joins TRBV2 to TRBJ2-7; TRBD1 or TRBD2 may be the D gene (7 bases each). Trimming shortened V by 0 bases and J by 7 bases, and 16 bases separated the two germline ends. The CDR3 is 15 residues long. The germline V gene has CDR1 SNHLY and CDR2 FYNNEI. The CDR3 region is CASSEAGGGRGEQYF. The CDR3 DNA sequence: TGTGCCAGCAGTGAAGCGGGAGGGGGCCGGGGTGAGCAGTACTTC. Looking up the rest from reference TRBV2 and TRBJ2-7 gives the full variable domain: EPEVTQTPSHQVTQMGQEVILRCVPISNHLYFYWYRQILGQKVEFLVSFYNNEISEKSEIFDDQFSVERPDGSNFTLKIRSTKLEDSAMYFCASSEAGGGRGEQYFGPGTRLTVT.

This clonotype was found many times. The chain's CDR3 is CAISIQGAGGYTF. CDR3 bases: TGTGCCATCAGCATACAGGGCGCGGGGGGCTACACCTTC. The rearrangement links TRBV10-3 to TRBJ1-2; tentatively, D is TRBD1 (6 bases). V dropped 6 bases and J dropped 8 bases, with 16 bases sitting between them. Germline CDR1 and CDR2: ENHRY and SYGVKD. CDR3 length: 13 residues.

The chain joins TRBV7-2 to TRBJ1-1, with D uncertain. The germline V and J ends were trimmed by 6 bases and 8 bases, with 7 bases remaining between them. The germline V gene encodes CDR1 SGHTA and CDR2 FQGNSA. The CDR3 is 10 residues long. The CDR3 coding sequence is TGTGCCAGCAGAAACATAGAAGCTTTCTTT. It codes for CASRNIEAFF.

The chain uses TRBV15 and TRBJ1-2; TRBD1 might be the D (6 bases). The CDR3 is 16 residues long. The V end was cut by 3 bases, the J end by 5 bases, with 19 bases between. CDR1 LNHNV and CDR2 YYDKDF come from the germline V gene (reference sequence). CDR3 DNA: TGTGCCACCAGCAGCGCCAGGGGAGTCGTAAAGTATGGCTACACCTTC. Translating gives CATSSARGVVKYGYTF.

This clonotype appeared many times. Here the CDR3 reads CAGTGNQPQHF. CDR3 coding DNA: TGTGCCGGAACAGGGAATCAGCCCCAGCATTTT. This sequence joins TRBV5-5 and TRBJ1-5, with D possibly being TRBD1 (6 bases). Germline CDR1 SGHKS, CDR2 YYEKEE (reference sequence). This CDR3 has 11 amino acids. V was pared by 10 bases and J by 4 bases, with 9 bases between.

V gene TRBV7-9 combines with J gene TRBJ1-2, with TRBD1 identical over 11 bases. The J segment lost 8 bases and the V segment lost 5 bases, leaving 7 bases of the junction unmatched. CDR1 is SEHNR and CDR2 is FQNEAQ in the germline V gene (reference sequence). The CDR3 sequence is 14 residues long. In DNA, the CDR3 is TGTGCCAGCAGCCCTAAGGGGACAGGGGGGGGCTACACCTTC. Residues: CASSPKGTGGGYTF.